These 18 T cell receptor beta chains share one sample of origin, sequenced in a study of blood T cell repertoires in COVID-19. Repertoires were generated with immunoSEQ multiplex PCR, while TCRdb's copy carries only in-frame clones and drops some. The sample comprises approximately 170,000 clones, just over 85% of which are singletons, and approximately 9.4% rests with the top ten. Sequencing was performed on PBMCs or T cells enriched from blood (not recorded which). Receptor source: a woman younger than 30 who had recovered from COVID-19.

The sample holds a few counts of this clone. This chain connects TRBV6-2 or TRBV6-3 to TRBJ2-1; D not certain. There are 14 residues in the CDR3. The V gene lost 2 bases and the J gene lost 8 bases, with 13 bases spanning the gap. Germline-derived CDR1 and CDR2 are MNHEY and SVGEGT. The CDR3 region has the DNA TGTGCCAGCAGTTACAGTCTAGAATCCGATGAGCAGTTCTTC. It translates to CASSYSLESDEQFF.

The chain carries TRBV28 and TRBJ2-7, with D possibly matching TRBD2 (5 bases). CDR1 and CDR2 (germline): MDHEN, SYDVKM. The V gene lost 5 bases and the J gene lost 7 bases, with 15 bases spanning the gap. The CDR3 covers 13 residues. The CDR3 here is CASSITGLGEQYF. The CDR3, as DNA: TGTGCCAGCAGTATAACCGGACTCGGTGAGCAGTACTTC.

This chain connects TRBV3-1 (or the pseudogene TRBV3-2) to TRBJ2-2, with D perhaps matching TRBD1 (6 bases). The CDR3 runs 16 residues. V dropped 0 bases and J dropped 4 bases, with 12 bases sitting between them. The germline CDR1 and CDR2 sequences are LGHDT and YNNKEL (reference sequence). CDR3 loop: CASSQEWQGSTGELFF. CDR3 nucleotide sequence: TGTGCCAGCAGCCAAGAATGGCAGGGGTCCACCGGGGAGCTGTTTTTT.

The table lists this clone with a few counts. The genes are TRBV28 and TRBJ1-3; perhaps TRBD1 as D (5 bases). There are 15 residues in the CDR3. Looked up from germline, CDR1 is MDHEN and CDR2 is SYDVKM. V lost 6 bases and J lost 4, with 16 bases in between. This CDR3 reads CASRARVFGGNTIYF. Written as DNA, the CDR3 is TGTGCCAGCAGGGCCAGGGTCTTCGGAGGAAACACCATATATTTT.

This clone was seen once. The chain is built from TRBV6-6 and TRBJ2-5; 8 nucleotides match TRBD2. V dropped 5 bases and J dropped 2; count of bases not matched to a gene: 16. The germline V gene encodes CDR1 MNHNY and CDR2 SVGAGI (reference sequence). This CDR3 has 18 residues. In DNA, the CDR3 is TGTGCCAGCAGTCCTCGGGGGGGCTCCAATCTTCAACAAGAGACCCAGTACTTC. Translated: CASSPRGGSNLQQETQYF.

This rearrangement joins TRBV7-8 to TRBJ1-6; D unclear. Germline CDR1 and CDR2: SGHVS and FQNEAQ. V lost 1 base and J 6 bases, leaving 13 bases between the germline ends. This CDR3 has 16 residues. The CDR3: CASSLEYPIGNSPLHF. The CDR3 DNA follows: TGTGCCAGCAGCTTAGAGTACCCCATCGGTAATTCACCCCTCCACTTT. The variable domain in full, with the rest retrieved from reference TRBV7-8 and TRBJ1-6, is GAGVSQSPRYKVAKRGQDVALRCDPISGHVSLFWYQQALGQGPEFLTYFQNEAQLDKSGLPSDRFFAERPEGSVSTLKIQRTQQEDSAVYLCASSLEYPIGNSPLHFGNGTRLTVT.

The rearrangement links TRBV28 to TRBJ2-2, with D possibly TRBD2 on 7 matching bases. V lost 2 bases to trimming and J lost 4 bases, with 11 bases between them. The CDR3 totals 15 residues. CDR1 is MDHEN, CDR2 SYDVKM, per germline. Written as DNA, the CDR3 is TGTGCCAGCAGTTTAAGGGGGGGCTTCACCGGGGAGCTGTTTTTT. Its protein product is CASSLRGGFTGELFF.

This clone has a single count. This chain uses TRBV7-2 with TRBJ1-1, with a tentative D call TRBD1 (5 bases). Germline V gene lookup returns CDR1 SGHTA and CDR2 FQGNSA. The ends were cut back, 2 bases at V and 2 bases at J, with 9 bases in the middle. CDR3 length equals 14 residues. The CDR3 nucleotides read TGTGCCAGCAGCTTACTCCAGGGAAACACTGAAGCTTTCTTT. The encoded protein is CASSLLQGNTEAFF.

This chain's CDR3 is CASSLFGLDSYEQYF. The DNA for the CDR3 is TGTGCCAGCAGCTTGTTTGGACTAGATTCCTACGAGCAGTACTTC. V gene TRBV5-4 combines with J gene TRBJ2-7; TRBD2 aligns across 7 bases. V lost 1 base and J lost 1; bases outside the gene matches: 5. The germline gives CDR1 SGHNT, CDR2 YYREEE (reference sequence). The CDR3 has 15 amino acids.

The chain combines TRBV7-8 with TRBJ1-1, with D tentatively TRBD1 (6 bases). This CDR3 has 14 amino acids. V was trimmed by 5 bases and J by 3 bases, leaving 13 bases between them. Germline CDR1 SGHVS, CDR2 FQNEAQ. The CDR3 nucleotides read TGTGCCAGCAGCCCGACAGGACCCTACACTGAAGCTTTCTTT. Encoded protein: CASSPTGPYTEAFF.

This chain uses TRBV15 with TRBJ2-3; unclear D gene. CDR3 length: 13 amino acids. Between the trimmed V and J ends, which lost 0 bases and 6 bases, there was a span of 7 bases. Germline lookup yields CDR1 LNHNV and CDR2 YYDKDF (reference sequence). The CDR3 sequence is CATSRDSVDTQYF. In nucleotides, the CDR3 is TGTGCCACCAGCAGAGATTCGGTTGATACGCAGTATTTT.

This clone was picked up one time. V is TRBV11-2 and J is TRBJ2-7, with 12 bases matching TRBD2. V gave up 1 base and J gave up 3 bases; unmatched junction bases: 4. CDR1 is SGHAT, CDR2 FQNNGV, per germline. The CDR3 extends over 16 amino acids. The CDR3 here is CASSLGSSGRVYEQYF. The DNA of the CDR3 is TGTGCCAGCAGCTTAGGGTCTAGCGGGAGGGTCTACGAGCAGTACTTC.

Remarks on this clone: Other nucleotide sequences in the sample specify the same CDR3. The chain is built from TRBV28 and TRBJ2-1; D uncertain. Germline CDR1 reads MDHEN; CDR2 reads SYDVKM. V shed 2 bases and J shed 0 bases, with 8 bases lying between them. There are 15 residues in the CDR3. CDR3 region: CASSLLGVSYNEQFF. CDR3 bases: TGTGCCAGCAGTTTACTAGGTGTCTCCTACAATGAGCAGTTCTTC.

This chain joins TRBV9 and TRBJ2-1, with 7 nucleotides matching TRBD1. The junction had 1 base not matched to a gene; V was cut back by 3 bases and J by 4 bases. CDR3 size: 13 residues. In germline, CDR1 is SGDLS, CDR2 YYNGEE. DNA of the CDR3: TGTGCCAGCAGCGCGACAGGGTACAATGAGCAGTTCTTC. This sequence encodes CASSATGYNEQFF. The whole variable domain, remainder taken from reference TRBV9 and TRBJ2-1, is DSGVTQTPKHLITATGQRVTLRCSPRSGDLSVYWYQQSLDQGLQFLIQYYNGEERAKGNILERFSAQQFPDLHSELNLSSLELGDSALYFCASSATGYNEQFFGPGTRLTVL.

This chain links TRBV7-9 with TRBJ2-3; 13 bases are a match to TRBD2. With 5 bases clipped from V and 2 bases from J, the junction kept 10 bases outside the gene matches. The CDR3 runs 18 residues. Germline CDR1 SEHNR, CDR2 FQNEAQ (reference sequence). Here the CDR3 reads CASSPGLAGVPHTDTQYF. Here the CDR3 DNA reads TGTGCCAGCAGCCCCGGACTAGCGGGGGTCCCACACACAGATACGCAGTATTTT.

DNA for the CDR3: TGTGCCAGCAGTGAATATGAAGTAATGGGACAGGGATGCGAGCAGTACTTC. It is translated as CASSEYEVMGQGCEQYF. The genes are TRBV25-1 and TRBJ2-7; 9 bases agree with TRBD1. Trimming cost V 0 bases and J 6 bases; bases outside gene matches: 12. This CDR3 has 17 residues. Germline V gives CDR1 MGHDK, CDR2 SYGVNS.

The chain links TRBV28 to TRBJ2-1, with D tentatively TRBD1 (6 bases). Trimming took off 9 bases at V and 1 base at J, with 7 bases between the two ends. This CDR3 comprises 12 residues. Germline CDR1 MDHEN, CDR2 SYDVKM. As DNA, the CDR3 is TGTGCCAGTGGACAGTCCTACAATGAGCAGTTCTTC. This gives the protein CASGQSYNEQFF.

The chain is built from TRBV10-2 and TRBJ2-7; D possibly corresponds to TRBD2 (6 bases). V was trimmed by 8 bases and J by 3 bases, leaving 14 bases between them. The CDR3 runs to 13 residues. Germline assignment: CDR1 WSHSY and CDR2 SAAADI. CDR3 sequence (DNA): TGCGCCAGCGGGGTTGGACTAAACTACGAGCAGTACTTC. Encoded protein: CASGVGLNYEQYF.